These T cell receptor beta chains were read from a single sample in a study of shared clonotypes between healthy human individuals. Using immunoSEQ multiplex PCR, the repertoire was profiled, and TCRdb retains in-frame clones only, with some absent. Seen here are just over 2,000,000 clones, roughly 94% observed once, and the top ten hold about 1.1%. The sequencing sample was made of naive CD8+ T cells sorted from blood. These receptors were collected from a man younger than 35 in good health. CDR3s include the opening cysteine and the closing phenylalanine or tryptophan. The order of the fields is D gene, V gene, clone size, J gene, CDR3 protein, CDR3 DNA. The D gene is left open where the match is weak. Rows may omit the clone size; those that give it use once, few, many or a size class.

D gene: -; V gene: TRBV6-6; clone size: -; J gene: TRBJ1-1; CDR3 protein: CASSFGSEAFF; CDR3 DNA: TGTGCCAGCAGCTTCGGCAGTGAAGCTTTCTTT
D gene: -; V gene: TRBV21-1; clone size: -; J gene: TRBJ2-7; CDR3 protein: CASSKVMLGSTRDRYEQYF; CDR3 DNA: TGTGCCAGCAGCAAAGTGATGTTGGGATCGACAAGGGACAGATACGAGCAGTACTTC
D gene: TRBD1; V gene: TRBV30; clone size: -; J gene: TRBJ2-2; CDR3 protein: CARRTGNTGELFF; CDR3 DNA: TGTGCCCGCCGGACAGGGAACACCGGGGAGCTGTTTTTT
D gene: -; V gene: TRBV6-5; clone size: once; J gene: TRBJ2-7; CDR3 protein: CASGHRESYEQYF; CDR3 DNA: TGTGCCAGCGGCCACAGGGAAAGCTACGAGCAGTACTTC
D gene: -; V gene: TRBV29-1; clone size: -; J gene: TRBJ2-7; CDR3 protein: CSVGFSSYEQYF; CDR3 DNA: TGCAGCGTGGGGTTTAGCTCCTACGAGCAGTACTTC
D gene: -; V gene: TRBV10-3; clone size: -; J gene: TRBJ2-7; CDR3 protein: CAISAPLSQEPPYEQYF; CDR3 DNA: TGTGCCATCAGTGCTCCCCTCTCGCAGGAGCCACCCTACGAGCAGTACTTC
D gene: -; V gene: TRBV27; clone size: -; J gene: TRBJ2-3; CDR3 protein: CASSSPPPADTQYF; CDR3 DNA: TGTGCCAGCAGTTCCCCACCACCGGCAGATACGCAGTATTTT
D gene: -; V gene: TRBV27; clone size: -; J gene: TRBJ1-2; CDR3 protein: CASGSWNFYGYTF; CDR3 DNA: TGTGCCAGCGGTAGCTGGAACTTCTATGGCTACACCTTC
D gene: -; V gene: TRBV5-4; clone size: -; J gene: TRBJ1-6; CDR3 protein: CASSLAVGPGSPLHF; CDR3 DNA: TGTGCCAGCAGCTTGGCGGTTGGTCCTGGTTCACCCCTCCACTTT
D gene: -; V gene: TRBV4-1; clone size: -; J gene: TRBJ2-7; CDR3 protein: CASSQEGPGSEQYF; CDR3 DNA: TGCGCCAGCAGCCAAGAAGGACCCGGCAGCGAGCAGTACTTC
D gene: -; V gene: TRBV7-9; clone size: -; J gene: TRBJ1-2; CDR3 protein: CAIDSYGYTF; CDR3 DNA: TGTGCCATAGACAGCTATGGCTACACCTTC
D gene: -; V gene: TRBV4-3; clone size: -; J gene: TRBJ1-4; CDR3 protein: CASSQETRQVNEKLFF; CDR3 DNA: TGCGCCAGCAGCCAAGAAACTCGACAGGTTAATGAAAAACTGTTTTTT
D gene: TRBD2; V gene: TRBV27; clone size: -; J gene: TRBJ2-1; CDR3 protein: CASSYTGGFYYEQFF; CDR3 DNA: TGTGCCAGCAGTTATACGGGAGGATTCTACTATGAGCAGTTCTTC